A single sample gave rise to the 15 T cell receptor beta chains below, sequenced in a study of response to subunit inactivated influenza vaccine. TCRdb called the RT-PCR reads again in MiXCR, with one record for every CDR3 protein. The sample shows 650,000 to 800,000 distinct CDR3 sequences, 11% to 15% of them seen only once. Here the sequenced sample was PBMCs from blood, taken approximately 15 days before vaccination. The receptors originated from a man aged 50 or older who received an inactivated influenza vaccine.

V is TRBV3-1 and J is TRBJ1-2; TRBD1 matches at 8 bases. The V and J ends lost 2 bases and 0 bases, in that order; junction bases with no gene match: 11. The germline V gene encodes CDR1 LGHDT and CDR2 YNNKEL (reference sequence). The CDR3 contains 18 residues. CDR3 amino acids: CASSQRLYPGQANYGYTF. The CDR3 coding sequence is TGTGCCAGCAGCCAAAGACTATATCCGGGACAGGCTAACTATGGCTACACCTTC.

V and J are TRBV5-1 and TRBJ2-3; TRBD2 matches at 9 bases. Trimming took 1 base from V and 5 from J; bases not matched to a gene: 2. Germline lookup yields CDR1 SGHRS and CDR2 YFSETQ. The length of the CDR3 is 14 residues. Written as DNA, the CDR3 is TGCGCCAGCAGCTTGTCAGCGGGGGGAGATACGCAGTATTTT. This sequence encodes CASSLSAGGDTQYF.

This clonotype came up many times. The V and J genes are TRBV7-8 and TRBJ2-7; D possibly corresponds to TRBD1 (6 bases). Germline CDR1 and CDR2: SGHVS and FQNEAQ. V shed 0 bases and J shed 2 bases, with 14 bases lying between them. The CDR3 covers 16 residues. CDR3 DNA: TGTGCCAGCAGCTTAGCGGGCGGCTACAGGGCCTACGAGCAGTACTTC. Translating gives CASSLAGGYRAYEQYF.

This clonotype was seen more than once but under ten times. This chain uses TRBV11-2 with TRBJ2-5, with 8 bases that match TRBD2. The trim removed 1 base at V and 9 bases at J, leaving 19 bases unmatched. The germline CDR1 and CDR2 sequences are SGHAT and FQNNGV. The CDR3 has 18 residues. The CDR3, as DNA: TGTGCCAGCAGCTTAGTGGTGACTAGCGTATCGAACTTTAGGGCCCAGTACTTC. Amino acid sequence: CASSLVVTSVSNFRAQYF. Drawing the rest from reference TRBV11-2 and TRBJ2-5, the complete variable domain is EAGVAQSPRYKIIEKRQSVAFWCNPISGHATLYWYQQILGQGPKLLIQFQNNGVVDDSQLPKDRFSAERLKGVDSTLKIQPAKLEDSAVYLCASSLVVTSVSNFRAQYFGPGTRLLVL.

The sample holds a few counts of this clonotype. The CDR3 is CASNPPGGTDTQYF. In DNA form, the CDR3 reads TGTGCCAGCAATCCTCCTGGGGGAACAGATACGCAGTATTTT. This chain uses TRBV27 with TRBJ2-3; D might be TRBD1 or TRBD2, each matching 5 bases. Germline lookup yields CDR1 MNHEY and CDR2 SMNVEV (reference sequence). This CDR3 has 14 amino acids. V lost 7 bases to trimming and J lost 3 bases, with 14 bases between them.

The chain combines TRBV12-3 or TRBV12-4 with TRBJ2-1, with D maybe TRBD2 (6 bases). V was pared by 5 bases and J by 4 bases, with 15 bases between. The CDR3 extends over 15 amino acids. In nucleotides, the CDR3 is TGTGCCAGCAGTACCTCTAGAGGGACTTACAATGAGCAGTTCTTC. Protein: CASSTSRGTYNEQFF.

This clonotype appeared many times. The chain links TRBV29-1 to TRBJ2-7; weak D call: TRBD2 (7 bases). Per germline, CDR1 SQVTM and CDR2 ANQGSEA. The CDR3 spans 13 residues. The V end lost 4 bases, the J end lost 4 bases, and 14 bases lay between the germline ends. CDR3 sequence (DNA): TGCAGCGTTGTGTCGGGGGGCATTTACGAGCAGTACTTC. This gives the protein CSVVSGGIYEQYF.

The table lists this clonotype with a few counts. The chain employs TRBV11-2 and TRBJ2-1; 8 bases fit TRBD2. The V gene end was trimmed by 0 bases and the J gene end by 10 bases; junction bases not matched to a gene: 5. Germline loops: CDR1 SGHAT, CDR2 FQNNGV. This CDR3 has 14 residues. CDR3 DNA: TGTGCCAGCAGCTTAGATGGACTAGCCTACGAGCAGTTCTTC. Its translation is CASSLDGLAYEQFF.

This clonotype was seen a few times. V is TRBV5-1 and J is TRBJ1-1; TRBD1 matches 8 bases. Per germline, CDR1 SGHRS and CDR2 YFSETQ. The J segment lost 4 bases and the V segment lost 4 bases, leaving 9 bases of the junction unmatched. The length of the CDR3 is 15 residues. The CDR3 spells CASSPRTGQGTEAFF. CDR3 nucleotide sequence: TGCGCCAGCAGCCCCCGGACAGGACAGGGCACTGAAGCTTTCTTT.

This sequence joins TRBV5-1 and TRBJ2-7, with D perhaps TRBD1 or TRBD2 (6 bases each). The germline gives CDR1 SGHRS, CDR2 YFSETQ. The CDR3 sequence is 12 residues long. V was trimmed by 7 bases and J by 5 bases, leaving 13 bases between them. Here the CDR3 DNA reads TGCGCCAGCGGCAACGGGGGCCACGAGCAGTACTTC. Residues: CASGNGGHEQYF.

This sequence joins TRBV19 and TRBJ2-2, with no clear D. Germline V lookup: CDR1 LNHDA, CDR2 SQIVND (reference sequence). The CDR3 is 12 residues long. Written as DNA, the CDR3 is TGTGGGGCAGGTGCGAACACCGGGGAGCTGTTTTTT. This sequence encodes CGAGANTGELFF.

V usage is TRBV15 and J usage is TRBJ2-3; 13 nucleotides line up with TRBD2. With V trimmed by 5 bases and J by 3 bases, 14 bases remained unmatched. Per germline, CDR1 LNHNV and CDR2 YYDKDF (reference sequence). CDR3 length: 19 amino acids. The CDR3 DNA reads TGTGCCACCAGCGGGATCCTTACTAGCGGGAGGGCCTGGACAGATACGCAGTATTTT. It translates to CATSGILTSGRAWTDTQYF.

The rearrangement joins TRBV28 to TRBJ2-2; 7 positions agree with TRBD2. V lost 6 bases and J lost 4; bases outside the gene matches: 17. Germline V gives CDR1 MDHEN, CDR2 SYDVKM. This CDR3 is 18 amino acids long. CDR3 amino acids: CASSSPRLRELGTGELFF. The CDR3 coding sequence is TGTGCCAGCAGCTCACCGCGGTTGCGGGAGTTAGGCACCGGGGAGCTGTTTTTT.

Comment on this clonotype: This may come from a read error, since a much larger clone is one base off. The conserved closing phenylalanine or tryptophan is absent in this CDR3, likely reflecting a read error. The J gene is TRBJ2-3, the V gene TRBV29-1; 7 bases align to TRBD2. V shed 4 bases, J shed 2 bases, and the junction held 6 bases outside the gene matches. This CDR3 comprises 14 residues. Germline lookup yields CDR1 SQVTM and CDR2 ANQGSEA. CDR3 nucleotides: TGCAGCGTTGGGAGAGGGACTACCACAGATACGCAGTATATT. Encoded protein: CSVGRGTTTDTQYI.

The CDR3 DNA reads as TGCGCCAGCACTGGGTCCGGAGGTACAGATACGCAGTATTTT. Protein: CASTGSGGTDTQYF. The chain joins TRBV5-1 to TRBJ2-3; D perhaps matches TRBD2 (5 bases). Germline-derived CDR1 and CDR2 are SGHRS and YFSETQ. V was cut by 6 bases and J by 3 bases, with 14 bases left in between. This CDR3 is built from 14 residues.